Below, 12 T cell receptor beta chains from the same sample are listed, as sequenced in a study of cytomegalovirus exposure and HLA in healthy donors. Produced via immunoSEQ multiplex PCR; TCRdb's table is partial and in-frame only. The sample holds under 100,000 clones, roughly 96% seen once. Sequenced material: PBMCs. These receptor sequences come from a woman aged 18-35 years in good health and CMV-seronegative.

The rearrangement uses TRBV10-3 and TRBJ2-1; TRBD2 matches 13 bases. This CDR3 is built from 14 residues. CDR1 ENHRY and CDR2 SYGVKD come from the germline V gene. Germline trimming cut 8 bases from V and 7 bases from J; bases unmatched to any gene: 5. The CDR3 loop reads CAIGGGLAGNEQFF. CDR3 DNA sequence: TGTGCCATCGGGGGGGGACTAGCGGGAAATGAGCAGTTCTTC.

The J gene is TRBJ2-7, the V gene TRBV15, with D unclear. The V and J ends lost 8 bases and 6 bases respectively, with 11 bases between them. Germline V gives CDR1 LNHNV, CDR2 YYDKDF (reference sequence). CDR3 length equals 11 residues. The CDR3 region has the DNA TGTGCCACCGGTGTTTTCAGCGAGCAGTACTTC. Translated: CATGVFSEQYF.

CDR3 sequence reads: CASSQRGPGRHYDYGYTF. Written as DNA, the CDR3 is TGTGCCAGCAGTCAAAGGGGCCCAGGGAGGCATTATGACTATGGCTACACCTTC. V gene TRBV2 combines with J gene TRBJ1-2; a possible D gene is TRBD1 (5 bases). Germline CDR1 and CDR2: SNHLY and FYNNEI. V lost 5 bases and J lost 3, with 25 bases in between. The CDR3 spans 18 residues.

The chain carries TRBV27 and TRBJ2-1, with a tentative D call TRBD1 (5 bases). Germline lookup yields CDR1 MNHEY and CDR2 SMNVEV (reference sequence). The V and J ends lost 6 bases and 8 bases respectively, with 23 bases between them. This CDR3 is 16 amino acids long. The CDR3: CASSQRDLGLTHEQFF. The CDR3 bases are TGTGCCAGCAGCCAAAGAGACTTGGGGCTCACGCATGAGCAGTTCTTC.

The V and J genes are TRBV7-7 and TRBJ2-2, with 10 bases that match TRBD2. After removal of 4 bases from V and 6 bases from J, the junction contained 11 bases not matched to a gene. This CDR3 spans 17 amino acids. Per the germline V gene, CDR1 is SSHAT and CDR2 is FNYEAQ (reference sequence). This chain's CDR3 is CASSSKAGGPVAGELFF. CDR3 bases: TGTGCCAGCAGCTCCAAAGCGGGAGGGCCGGTAGCCGGGGAGCTGTTTTTT.

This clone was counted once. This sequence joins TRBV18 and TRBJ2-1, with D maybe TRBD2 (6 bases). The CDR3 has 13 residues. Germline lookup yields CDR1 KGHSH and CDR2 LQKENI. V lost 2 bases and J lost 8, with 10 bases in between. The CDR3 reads CASSPGGGDEQFF. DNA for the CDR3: TGTGCCAGCTCACCAGGAGGCGGGGATGAGCAGTTCTTC.

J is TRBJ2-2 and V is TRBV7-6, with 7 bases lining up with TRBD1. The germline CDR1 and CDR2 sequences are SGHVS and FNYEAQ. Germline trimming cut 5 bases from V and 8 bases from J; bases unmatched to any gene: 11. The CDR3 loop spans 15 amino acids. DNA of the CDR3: TGTGCCAGCAGCCACACTGGACAGGCATGGGGGGAGCTGTTTTTT. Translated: CASSHTGQAWGELFF.

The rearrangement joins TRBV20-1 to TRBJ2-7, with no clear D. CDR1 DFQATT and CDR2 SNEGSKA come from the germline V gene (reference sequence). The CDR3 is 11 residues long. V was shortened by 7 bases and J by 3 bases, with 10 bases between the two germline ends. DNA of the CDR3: TGCAGTGTGAGTGCCTTCTACGAGCAGTACTTC. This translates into CSVSAFYEQYF.

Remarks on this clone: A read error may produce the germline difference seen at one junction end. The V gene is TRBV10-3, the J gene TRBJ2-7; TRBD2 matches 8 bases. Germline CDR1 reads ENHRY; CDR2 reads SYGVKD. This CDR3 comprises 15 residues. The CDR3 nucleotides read TGTGCCATCAGTGAGTCGAATAGCGGGGACTACGGGCAGTACTTC. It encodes CAISESNSGDYGQYF.

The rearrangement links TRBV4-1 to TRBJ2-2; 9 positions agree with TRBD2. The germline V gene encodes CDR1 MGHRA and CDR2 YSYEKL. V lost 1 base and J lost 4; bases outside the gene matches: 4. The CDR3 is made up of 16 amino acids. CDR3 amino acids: CASSQGSSGTTGELFF. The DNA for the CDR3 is TGCGCCAGCAGCCAAGGATCTAGCGGGACCACCGGGGAGCTGTTTTTT.

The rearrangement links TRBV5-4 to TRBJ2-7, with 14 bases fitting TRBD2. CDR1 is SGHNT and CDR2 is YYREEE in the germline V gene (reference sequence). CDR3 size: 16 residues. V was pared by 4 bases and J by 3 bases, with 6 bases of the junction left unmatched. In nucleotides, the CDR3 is TGTGCCAGCAGCCTGCTGGGACTAGCGGGAGTCTACGAGCAGTACTTC. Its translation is CASSLLGLAGVYEQYF.

The CDR3, as DNA: TGTGCCAGCAGAAGAACTAGCGGGAGCTCCTACAATGAGCAGTTCTTC. This codes for CASRRTSGSSYNEQFF. This chain uses TRBV13 with TRBJ2-1; 11 nucleotides line up with TRBD2. This CDR3 region has 16 residues. J was trimmed by 0 bases and V by 6 bases; bases with no gene match: 4. Germline-derived CDR1 and CDR2 are PRHDT and FYEKMQ (reference sequence).